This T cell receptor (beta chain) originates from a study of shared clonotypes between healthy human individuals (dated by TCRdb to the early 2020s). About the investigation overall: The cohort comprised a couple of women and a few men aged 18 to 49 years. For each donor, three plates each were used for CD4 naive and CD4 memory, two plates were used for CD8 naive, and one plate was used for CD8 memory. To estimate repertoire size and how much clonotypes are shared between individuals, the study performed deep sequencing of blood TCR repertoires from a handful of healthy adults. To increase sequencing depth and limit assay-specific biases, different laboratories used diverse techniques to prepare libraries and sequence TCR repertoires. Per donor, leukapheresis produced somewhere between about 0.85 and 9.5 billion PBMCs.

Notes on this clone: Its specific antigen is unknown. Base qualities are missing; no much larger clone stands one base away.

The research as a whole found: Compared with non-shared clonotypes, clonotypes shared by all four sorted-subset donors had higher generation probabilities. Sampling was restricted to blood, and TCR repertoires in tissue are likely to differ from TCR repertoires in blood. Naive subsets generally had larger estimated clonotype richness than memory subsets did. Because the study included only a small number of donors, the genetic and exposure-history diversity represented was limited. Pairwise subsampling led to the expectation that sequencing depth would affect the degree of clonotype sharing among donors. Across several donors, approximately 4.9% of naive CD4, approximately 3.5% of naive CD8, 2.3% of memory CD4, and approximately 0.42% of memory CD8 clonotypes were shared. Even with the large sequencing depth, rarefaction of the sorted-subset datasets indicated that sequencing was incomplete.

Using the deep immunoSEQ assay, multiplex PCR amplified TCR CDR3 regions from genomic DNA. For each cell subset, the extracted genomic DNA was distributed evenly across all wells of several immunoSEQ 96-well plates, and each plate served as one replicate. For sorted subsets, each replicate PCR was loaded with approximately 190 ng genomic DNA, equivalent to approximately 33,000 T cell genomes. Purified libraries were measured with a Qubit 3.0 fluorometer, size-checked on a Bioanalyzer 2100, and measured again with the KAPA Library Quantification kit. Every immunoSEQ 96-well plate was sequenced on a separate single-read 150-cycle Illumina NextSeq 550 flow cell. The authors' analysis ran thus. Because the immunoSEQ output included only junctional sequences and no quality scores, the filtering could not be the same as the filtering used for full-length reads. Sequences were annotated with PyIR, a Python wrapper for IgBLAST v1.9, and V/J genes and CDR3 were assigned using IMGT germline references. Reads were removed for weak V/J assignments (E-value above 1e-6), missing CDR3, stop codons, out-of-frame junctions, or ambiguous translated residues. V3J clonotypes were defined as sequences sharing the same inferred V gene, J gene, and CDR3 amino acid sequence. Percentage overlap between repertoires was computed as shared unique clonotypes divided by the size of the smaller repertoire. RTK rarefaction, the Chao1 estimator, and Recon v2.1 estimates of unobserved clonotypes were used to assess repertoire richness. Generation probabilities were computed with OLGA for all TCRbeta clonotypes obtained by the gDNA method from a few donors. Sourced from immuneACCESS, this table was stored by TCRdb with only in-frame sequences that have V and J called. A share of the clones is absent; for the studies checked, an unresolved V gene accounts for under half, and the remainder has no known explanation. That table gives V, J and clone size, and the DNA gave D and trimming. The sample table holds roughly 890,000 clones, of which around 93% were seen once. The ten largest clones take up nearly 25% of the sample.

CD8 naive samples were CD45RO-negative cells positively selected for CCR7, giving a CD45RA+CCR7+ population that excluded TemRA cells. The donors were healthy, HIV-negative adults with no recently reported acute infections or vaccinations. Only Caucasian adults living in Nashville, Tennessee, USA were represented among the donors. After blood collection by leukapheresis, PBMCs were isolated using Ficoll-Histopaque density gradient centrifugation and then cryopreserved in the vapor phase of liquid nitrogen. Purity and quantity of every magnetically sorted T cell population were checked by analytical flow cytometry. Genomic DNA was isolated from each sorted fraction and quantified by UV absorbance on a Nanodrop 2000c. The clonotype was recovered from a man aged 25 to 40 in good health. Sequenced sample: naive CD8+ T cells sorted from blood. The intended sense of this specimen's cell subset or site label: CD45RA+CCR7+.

The nucleotide sequence reads TGTGCCAGCAGTGAAGCCGACGGGGTGACAGTCGTCTTCTATGGCTACACCTTC. Its protein is CASSEADGVTVVFYGYTF. The chain is encoded by TRBV2 joined to TRBJ1-2; the best D guess is TRBD1, with 5 bases matching. The junction carries 21 bases between V and J, which are trimmed by 0 bases and 4 bases respectively. The germline V gene encodes CDR1 SNHLY and CDR2 FYNNEI. From the cysteine up to the phenylalanine, the CDR3 has a length of 18 residues. Only the CDR3 part of the read is kept: 54 bases, read in frame from the first base.